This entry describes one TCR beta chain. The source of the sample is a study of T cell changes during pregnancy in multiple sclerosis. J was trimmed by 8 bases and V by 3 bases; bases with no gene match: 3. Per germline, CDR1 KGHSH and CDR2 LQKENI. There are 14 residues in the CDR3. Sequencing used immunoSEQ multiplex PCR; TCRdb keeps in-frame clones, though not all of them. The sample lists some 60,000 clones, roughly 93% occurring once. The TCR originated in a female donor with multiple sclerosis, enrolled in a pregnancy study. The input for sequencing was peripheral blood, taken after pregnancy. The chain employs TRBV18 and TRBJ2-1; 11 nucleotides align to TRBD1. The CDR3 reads CASSPRDRGYEQFF. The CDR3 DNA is TGTGCCAGCTCACCCAGGGACAGGGGGTATGAGCAGTTCTTC. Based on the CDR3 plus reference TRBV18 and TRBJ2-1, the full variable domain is NAGVMQNPRHLVRRRGQEARLRCSPMKGHSHVYWYRQLPEEGLKFMVYLQKENIIDESGMPKERFSAEFPKEGPSILRIQQVVRGDSAAYFCASSPRDRGYEQFFGPGTRLTVL.